This T cell receptor beta chain originates from a study of T cells after yellow fever vaccination. Overall study findings and caveats: There was a possibility that FACS-sorted repertoires contained abundant clonotypes contaminating from the bulk population. Primary-vaccination clones mostly resurfaced post-booster (96% CD4, about 87% CD8).

This clonotype was seen many times. Its antigen is as yet unknown. Germline-derived CDR1 and CDR2 are DFQATT and SNEGSKA (reference sequence). CDR3 size: 14 residues. V lost 5 bases and J lost 4, with 17 bases in between. Using its own MiXCR run on the 5' RACE reads, TCRdb lists one record per CDR3 protein. In the table there are about 210,000 distinct CDR3 sequences, 3% to 3.5% of which are singletons. This TCR derives from a man aged 18 to 35 who received the YFV17D yellow fever vaccine. The material was CD4+ T cells sorted from PBMCs, obtained 10 days after the yellow fever booster vaccination. V is TRBV20-1 and J is TRBJ1-1; tentative D call: TRBD1 (6 bases). The CDR3 protein is CSALVGGHGTEAFF. In DNA form, the CDR3 reads TGCAGTGCTCTAGTGGGGGGGCATGGCACTGAAGCTTTCTTT.